A selection of T cell receptor beta chains follows, all from one sample in a study of blood T cell repertoires in COVID-19. Measured with immunoSEQ multiplex PCR; TCRdb has only the in-frame clones, and not every one. This table holds around 50,000 clones, approximately 86% found once. The sequencing input was peripheral blood. These TCRs come from an elderly woman with COVID-19, enrolled during active disease. The CDR3 runs from the conserved cysteine through the conserved F or W. D genes are given only for firm matches. Some rows have no size entry. The others give once, few or many, or a class for an expanded clone.

cdr3_length | clone_size | j_call | d_call | v_call | cdr3_nt | cdr3_aa
15 | . | TRBJ1-1 | . | TRBV5-1 | TGCGCCAGCAGCGCATCACCAGTTTCGAACACTGAAGCTTTCTTT | CASSASPVSNTEAFF
15 | . | TRBJ2-1 | . | TRBV19 | TGTGCCAGTATGAAGGACAGAGCGTCCTACAATGAGCAGTTCTTC | CASMKDRASYNEQFF
18 | . | TRBJ1-4 | TRBD1 | TRBV10-3 | TGTGCCACCCGTAGCTTGACAGGGGTAAAGACGGGGAAGGAAAAACTGTTTTTT | CATRSLTGVKTGKEKLFF
16 | . | TRBJ2-1 | TRBD1 | TRBV18 | TGTGCCAGCTCGCTTCGGACAGGGGACTCCTACAATGAGCAGTTCTTC | CASSLRTGDSYNEQFF
13 | few | TRBJ1-6 | . | TRBV6-4 | TGTGCCAGCAGTGCCACAGATAATTCACCCCTCCACTTT | CASSATDNSPLHF
15 | . | TRBJ1-3 | . | TRBV7-2 | TGTGCCAGCAGCTTAGGATCCGGGACAACTAACACCATATATTTT | CASSLGSGTTNTIYF
14 | . | TRBJ1-2 | TRBD1 | TRBV7-8 | TGTGCCAGCAGCACCCGGACAGGGGGAGATGGCTACACCTTC | CASSTRTGGDGYTF
13 | . | TRBJ1-2 | TRBD1 | TRBV2 | TGTGCCAGCAGCGGACAGGGAGACTATGGCTACACCTTC | CASSGQGDYGYTF
13 | . | TRBJ1-2 | . | TRBV2 | TGTGCCAGCAGTGAACGGGATAGCTATGGCTACACCTTC | CASSERDSYGYTF
17 | . | TRBJ1-6 | . | TRBV6-9 | TGTGCCATCCCTCGTCCTCTCTTCGGTCTCTATAATTCACCCCTCCACTTT | CAIPRPLFGLYNSPLHF
13 | . | TRBJ1-2 | . | TRBV5-8 | TGTGCCAGCAGCCCTCCCAAAGGGGTCGGCTACACCTTC | CASSPPKGVGYTF
14 | . | TRBJ1-1 | . | TRBV5-5 | TGTGCCAGCAGGCTAGGGGGATTGAACACTGAAGCTTTCTTT | CASRLGGLNTEAFF
14 | . | TRBJ2-1 | . | TRBV20-1 | TGCAGTGCTAGTTTCTCCGTTGCGGGTAATGAGCAGTTCTTC | CSASFSVAGNEQFF
15 | . | TRBJ2-5 | . | TRBV6-2/TRBV6-3 | TGTGCCAGCAGTTACTCGGGCAGGGTCCAAGAGACCCAGTACTTC | CASSYSGRVQETQYF
17 | . | TRBJ2-5 | TRBD1 | TRBV5-1 | TGCGCCAGCAGCTCTCCCGACAGGGAATTTGGTCAAGAGACCCAGTACTTC | CASSSPDREFGQETQYF
14 | few | TRBJ1-2 | TRBD1 | TRBV12-5 | TGTGCTAGTGAACCGGGGGACAGGGGACGTGGCTACACCTTC | CASEPGDRGRGYTF
13 | . | TRBJ1-2 | TRBD1 | TRBV6-4 | TGTGCCACGGGGACAGGGCTCACCTATGGCTACACCTTC | CATGTGLTYGYTF
14 | . | TRBJ2-3 | . | TRBV30 | TGTGCCTGGAGTGTCAGCCCGGGGACAGATACGCAGTATTTT | CAWSVSPGTDTQYF
13 | . | TRBJ1-2 | . | TRBV5-4 | TGTGCCAGCAGCTCCGGGACACTTAATGGCTACACCTTC | CASSSGTLNGYTF
15 | . | TRBJ1-6 | . | TRBV6-5 | TGTGCCAGCAGTTACTCAAGACGGGGGGTTTCACCCCTCCACTTT | CASSYSRRGVSPLHF
14 | . | TRBJ1-5 | . | TRBV30 | TGTGCCTGGAGTGGTATATATGGCAATCAGCCCCAGCATTTT | CAWSGIYGNQPQHF
11 | . | TRBJ2-7 | . | TRBV6-5 | TGTGCCAGCAGACAGAACTACGAGCAGTACTTC | CASRQNYEQYF
15 | . | TRBJ1-1 | TRBD1 | TRBV19 | TGTGCCAGTAGACACAGAACAGGGGGAAAAGCTGAAGCTTTCTTT | CASRHRTGGKAEAFF
11 | . | TRBJ2-1 | . | TRBV3-1/TRBV3-2 | TGTGCCAGCAGCCAACGCAATGAGCAGTTCTTC | CASSQRNEQFF
15 | . | TRBJ1-2 | . | TRBV5-8 | TGTGCCAGCAGCCCGAAGCGACAGGAACTCTATGGCTACACCTTC | CASSPKRQELYGYTF
15 | . | TRBJ2-5 | TRBD1 | TRBV19 | TGTGCCAGTAGTATCCTGACAGGGGCACGAGAGACCCAGTACTTC | CASSILTGARETQYF
14 | . | TRBJ1-6 | . | TRBV19 | TGTGCCAGTTGGGAGAGGGTAAATAATTCACCCCTCCACTTT | CASWERVNNSPLHF
15 | . | TRBJ1-6 | . | TRBV9 | TGTGCCAGCTCGGGGGGCAGCGATTATAATTCACCCCTCCACTTT | CASSGGSDYNSPLHF
12 | . | TRBJ1-1 | . | TRBV20-1 | TGCAGTGCTAGTCTTGGAGTACCTGAAGCTTTCTTT | CSASLGVPEAFF
19 | . | TRBJ2-1 | TRBD2 | TRBV4-2 | TGTGCCAGCAGCCGACAGACTAGCGGGGGGCAAAGCTCCTACAATGAGCAGTTCTTC | CASSRQTSGGQSSYNEQFF
14 | . | TRBJ2-5 | . | TRBV15 | TGTGCCACCAGCAGAGCGGGGGGCCGAGAGACCCAGTACTTC | CATSRAGGRETQYF
16 | . | TRBJ2-5 | TRBD1 | TRBV6-5 | TGTGCCAGCAGTTACTCGATTCACAGGGGGCGAGAGACCCAGTACTTC | CASSYSIHRGRETQYF
13 | . | TRBJ2-7 | . | TRBV3-1/TRBV3-2 | TGTGCCAGCAGTCAGGACAGCCATTACCAGCAGTACTTC | CASSQDSHYQQYF
15 | . | TRBJ1-1 | . | TRBV6-5 | TGTGCCAGCGGAAGGCGGGGATCTACGAACACTGAAGCTTTCTTT | CASGRRGSTNTEAFF
14 | . | TRBJ1-1 | . | TRBV4-1 | TGCGCCAGCAGCCACGTGGCCATGAACACTGAAGCTTTCTTT | CASSHVAMNTEAFF
18 | . | TRBJ1-4 | TRBD1 | TRBV7-9 | TGTGCCAGCAGCCCACAGGCCAGTCAGGGGGGAGCTAATGAAAAACTGTTTTTT | CASSPQASQGGANEKLFF
15 | . | TRBJ2-7 | TRBD2 | TRBV5-5 | TGTGCCAGCAGCTTGGTGGGAGGGTCGGTGGGCGAGCAGTACTTC | CASSLVGGSVGEQYF
13 | . | TRBJ1-1 | TRBD1 | TRBV6-5 | TGTGCCAGCAGGTGGACAGGGATAACTGAAGCTTTCTTT | CASRWTGITEAFF
14 | . | TRBJ1-3 | . | TRBV15 | TGTGCCACCAGCAGAGGGAGCTCTGGAAACACCATATATTTT | CATSRGSSGNTIYF
15 | . | TRBJ1-4 | TRBD1 | TRBV5-1 | TGCGCCAGCAGCTCCTCCGGGACAGGGAATGAAAAACTGTTTTTT | CASSSSGTGNEKLFF
14 | . | TRBJ1-1 | . | TRBV29-1 | TGCAGCGTTGGCAGGGACATACCGAACACTGAAGCTTTCTTT | CSVGRDIPNTEAFF
14 | few | TRBJ1-3 | . | TRBV14 | TGTGCCAGCAGCCAGTCAGGGCTAAGAAACACCATATATTTT | CASSQSGLRNTIYF
14 | . | TRBJ2-3 | TRBD2 | TRBV27 | TGTGCCAGCAGTTTAGGGGGGGTTAGAGATACGCAGTATTTT | CASSLGGVRDTQYF
14 | . | TRBJ2-1 | . | TRBV6-5 | TGTGCCAGCCTTACGAGCGTGGCCTACAATGAGCAGTTCTTC | CASLTSVAYNEQFF
11 | . | TRBJ1-2 | TRBD1 | TRBV20-1 | TGCAGTGCTAGAGCAGGGGGCGGCTACACCTTC | CSARAGGGYTF
13 | . | TRBJ2-7 | TRBD2 | TRBV5-6 | TGTGCCAGCAGCCTTGGGACTACCTCCGAGCAGTACTTC | CASSLGTTSEQYF
17 | . | TRBJ2-5 | TRBD2 | TRBV7-2 | TGTGCCAGCAGATTCCTCCCGGGGTCTAGCGGGGGGGAGACCCAGTACTTC | CASRFLPGSSGGETQYF
14 | . | TRBJ2-7 | TRBD1 | TRBV7-2 | TGTGCCAGCAGCTTGACAGGGGGCAGCTACGAGCAGTACTTC | CASSLTGGSYEQYF
14 | . | TRBJ1-2 | . | TRBV5-4 | TGTGCCAGCAGCACCATTGACAGGTCCCATGGCTACACCTTC | CASSTIDRSHGYTF